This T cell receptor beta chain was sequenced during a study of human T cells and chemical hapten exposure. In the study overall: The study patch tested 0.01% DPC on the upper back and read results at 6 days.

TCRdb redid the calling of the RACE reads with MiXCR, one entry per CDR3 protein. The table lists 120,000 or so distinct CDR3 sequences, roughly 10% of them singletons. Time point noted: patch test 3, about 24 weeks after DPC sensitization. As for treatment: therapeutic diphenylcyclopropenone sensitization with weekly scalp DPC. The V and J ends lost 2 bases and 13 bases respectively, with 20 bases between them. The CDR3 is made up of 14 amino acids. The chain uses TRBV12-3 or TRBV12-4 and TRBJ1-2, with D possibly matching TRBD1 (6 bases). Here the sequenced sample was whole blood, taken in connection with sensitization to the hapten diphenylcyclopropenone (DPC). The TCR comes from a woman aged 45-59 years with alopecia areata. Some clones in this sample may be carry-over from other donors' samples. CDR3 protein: CASSLNREQGFVTF. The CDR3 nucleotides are TGTGCCAGCAGTTTAAACCGGGAACAGGGTTTCGTCACCTTC.